This is a list of T cell receptor beta chains from one sample in a study of beta chain features in type 1 diabetes. Using immunoSEQ multiplex PCR, the repertoire was profiled, and TCRdb retains in-frame clones only, with some absent. The sample yields tens of thousands of clones, under 35% seen once. Sequencing was done on a sample of stem cell memory CD4+ T cells from blood. These receptor sequences come from a woman aged 18-29 years in good health. Both conserved end residues are part of each CDR3. Fields, in order: V gene, clone size, J gene, D gene, CDR3 protein, CDR3 DNA. The D gene is left open where the match is weak. Some rows have no size entry. The others give once, few or many, or a class for an expanded clone.

v_gene: TRBV5-4; abundance: -; j_gene: TRBJ1-4; d_gene: -; CDR3aa: CASSADSSEKLFF; CDR3nt: TGTGCCAGCAGCGCGGACAGTTCCGAAAAACTGTTTTTT
v_gene: TRBV5-4; abundance: -; j_gene: TRBJ1-6; d_gene: TRBD1; CDR3aa: CASSPWTGGNSPLHF; CDR3nt: TGTGCCAGCAGCCCTTGGACAGGGGGTAATTCACCCCTCCACTTT
v_gene: TRBV4-1; abundance: -; j_gene: TRBJ1-3; d_gene: -; CDR3aa: CASSHIGVSGNTIYF; CDR3nt: TGCGCCAGCAGCCACATAGGGGTCTCTGGAAACACCATATATTTT
v_gene: TRBV19; abundance: few; j_gene: TRBJ2-3; d_gene: -; CDR3aa: CASSTSGVSTDTQYF; CDR3nt: TGTGCCAGTAGTACTTCAGGGGTGTCCACAGATACGCAGTATTTT
v_gene: TRBV11-2; abundance: few; j_gene: TRBJ2-3; d_gene: -; CDR3aa: CAGKTSFTDTQYF; CDR3nt: TGTGCCGGTAAAACTAGTTTCACAGATACGCAGTATTTT
v_gene: TRBV5-1; abundance: few; j_gene: TRBJ2-1; d_gene: TRBD2; CDR3aa: CASSLTSGVYNEQFF; CDR3nt: TGCGCCAGCAGCCTGACTAGCGGGGTCTACAATGAGCAGTTCTTC
v_gene: TRBV30; abundance: -; j_gene: TRBJ2-7; d_gene: -; CDR3aa: CAWSRLADYEQYF; CDR3nt: TGTGCCTGGAGCCGGTTAGCCGACTACGAGCAGTACTTC
v_gene: TRBV5-1; abundance: -; j_gene: TRBJ2-7; d_gene: TRBD2; CDR3aa: CASSNRLAVDSYEQYF; CDR3nt: TGCGCCAGCAGCAACCGACTAGCGGTCGACTCCTACGAGCAGTACTTC
v_gene: TRBV5-1; abundance: -; j_gene: TRBJ1-1; d_gene: -; CDR3aa: CASSRTGLTEAFF; CDR3nt: TGCGCCAGCAGCCGCACAGGGCTCACTGAAGCTTTCTTT
v_gene: TRBV6-1; abundance: -; j_gene: TRBJ2-7; d_gene: -; CDR3aa: CASSEARRYEQYF; CDR3nt: TGTGCCAGCAGTGAGGCCAGAAGATACGAGCAGTACTTC
v_gene: TRBV4-1; abundance: few; j_gene: TRBJ2-1; d_gene: TRBD2; CDR3aa: CASSPPTSGIYEQFF; CDR3nt: TGCGCCAGCAGCCCTCCGACTAGCGGGATCTATGAGCAGTTCTTC
v_gene: TRBV5-1; abundance: few; j_gene: TRBJ2-5; d_gene: TRBD1; CDR3aa: CASATGTGLETQYF; CDR3nt: TGCGCCAGCGCCACCGGGACAGGACTAGAGACCCAGTACTTC
v_gene: TRBV5-1; abundance: few; j_gene: TRBJ1-1; d_gene: TRBD1; CDR3aa: CASSSAGTGVTEAFF; CDR3nt: TGCGCCAGCAGCTCTGCCGGGACAGGGGTTACTGAAGCTTTCTTT
v_gene: TRBV2; abundance: few; j_gene: TRBJ2-7; d_gene: -; CDR3aa: CASSLLYEQYF; CDR3nt: TGTGCCAGCAGCCTTCTCTACGAGCAGTACTTC
v_gene: TRBV9; abundance: -; j_gene: TRBJ1-1; d_gene: TRBD1; CDR3aa: CASSYTGVTEAFF; CDR3nt: TGTGCCAGCAGCTATACAGGGGTTACTGAAGCTTTCTTT
v_gene: TRBV7-2; abundance: few; j_gene: TRBJ1-2; d_gene: -; CDR3aa: CASRKGRENYGYTF; CDR3nt: TGTGCCAGCAGAAAAGGGCGGGAGAACTATGGCTACACCTTC
v_gene: TRBV6-1; abundance: -; j_gene: TRBJ1-5; d_gene: TRBD1; CDR3aa: CASSVGGTVNQPQHF; CDR3nt: TGTGCCAGCAGTGTTGGTGGGACAGTCAATCAGCCCCAGCATTTT
v_gene: TRBV11-3; abundance: -; j_gene: TRBJ2-7; d_gene: TRBD1; CDR3aa: CASSLGEEWTGRPYEQYF; CDR3nt: TGTGCCAGCAGCTTAGGAGAGGAATGGACAGGGCGTCCCTACGAGCAGTACTTC
v_gene: TRBV11-3; abundance: -; j_gene: TRBJ2-3; d_gene: TRBD1; CDR3aa: CASSSQGTDTQYF; CDR3nt: TGTGCCAGCAGCTCACAGGGGACAGATACGCAGTATTTT
v_gene: TRBV19; abundance: few; j_gene: TRBJ2-1; d_gene: TRBD2; CDR3aa: CASSLGGTSGSGEQFF; CDR3nt: TGTGCCAGTAGTTTGGGCGGGACTAGCGGGAGCGGTGAGCAGTTCTTC
v_gene: TRBV5-4; abundance: few; j_gene: TRBJ2-7; d_gene: -; CDR3aa: CASSFGSSSYEQYF; CDR3nt: TGTGCCAGCAGCTTTGGCTCCAGCTCCTACGAGCAGTACTTC
v_gene: TRBV23-1; abundance: few; j_gene: TRBJ1-2; d_gene: TRBD1; CDR3aa: CASSPHRDREVTGYTF; CDR3nt: TGCGCCAGCAGTCCACACCGGGACAGGGAAGTAACGGGCTACACCTTC
v_gene: TRBV18; abundance: -; j_gene: TRBJ2-3; d_gene: TRBD2; CDR3aa: CASSPSGAPLYTQYF; CDR3nt: TGTGCCAGCTCACCTAGCGGGGCGCCGCTTTATACGCAGTATTTT
v_gene: TRBV5-1; abundance: once; j_gene: TRBJ2-1; d_gene: TRBD2; CDR3aa: CASRPSGSPSNEQFF; CDR3nt: TGCGCCAGCAGACCGAGCGGGAGCCCCTCCAATGAGCAGTTCTTC
v_gene: TRBV30; abundance: -; j_gene: TRBJ2-5; d_gene: TRBD1; CDR3aa: CAWNLGQGPQETQYF; CDR3nt: TGTGCCTGGAATCTAGGACAGGGGCCACAAGAGACCCAGTACTTC
v_gene: TRBV18; abundance: few; j_gene: TRBJ1-1; d_gene: -; CDR3aa: CASSSGTTEAFF; CDR3nt: TGTGCCAGCTCATCAGGAACCACTGAAGCTTTCTTT